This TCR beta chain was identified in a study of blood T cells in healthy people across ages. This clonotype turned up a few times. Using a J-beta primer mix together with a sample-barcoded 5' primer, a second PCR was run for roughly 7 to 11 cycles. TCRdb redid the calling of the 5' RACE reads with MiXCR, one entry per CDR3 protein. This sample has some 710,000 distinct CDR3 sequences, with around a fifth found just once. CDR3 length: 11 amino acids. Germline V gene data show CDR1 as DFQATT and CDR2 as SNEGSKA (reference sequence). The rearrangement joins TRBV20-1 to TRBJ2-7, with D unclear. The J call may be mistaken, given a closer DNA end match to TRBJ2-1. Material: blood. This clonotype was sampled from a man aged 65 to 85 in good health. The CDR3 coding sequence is TGCAGTGCTAGAGTTGGGCATGAGCAGTTCTTC. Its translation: CSARVGHEQFF.